These 17 T cell receptor beta chains were sequenced from one sample in a study of blood T cell repertoires in COVID-19. The protocol was immunoSEQ multiplex PCR, while the TCRdb copy is restricted to in-frame clones and leaves out a portion. The table records 350,000 to 450,000 clones, 75% to 90% of them present only once. The sequenced sample consisted of peripheral blood. The source of these receptors is a woman in her sixties or seventies with COVID-19, enrolled during active disease.

Details on this clone: This CDR3 is also generated by other DNA sequences in the sample. V is TRBV4-3 and J is TRBJ1-2, with D unclear. From germline, CDR1 is LGHNA and CDR2 YSLEER. The V end was cut by 0 bases, the J end by 8 bases, with 13 bases between. The CDR3 extends over 14 amino acids. The CDR3 DNA reads TGCGCCAGCAGCCAAGACTCGGGAGTGGGGGGCTACACCTTC. It translates to CASSQDSGVGGYTF.

The chain is built from TRBV9 and TRBJ1-1; no reliable D call. V dropped 0 bases and J dropped 1 base, with 7 bases sitting between them. This CDR3 is 14 amino acids long. Germline V gives CDR1 SGDLS, CDR2 YYNGEE. In DNA, the CDR3 is TGTGCCAGCAGCGTAGACCCACAGAACACTGAAGCTTTCTTT. Translating gives CASSVDPQNTEAFF.

This chain connects TRBV7-3 to TRBJ2-3; TRBD1 aligns across 7 bases. This CDR3 region has 16 residues. The ends lost 6 bases at V and 2 bases at J; junction bases unmatched: 11. Per germline, CDR1 SGHTA and CDR2 FQGTGA. DNA for the CDR3: TGTGCCAGCAGTCTCCAAGGGGGCAGTTTCACAGATACGCAGTATTTT. Its protein is CASSLQGGSFTDTQYF.

This rearrangement joins TRBV19 to TRBJ2-3; no definite D call. Looked up from germline, CDR1 is LNHDA and CDR2 is SQIVND (reference sequence). Trimming pared 6 bases from V and 6 bases from J, leaving 4 bases between. The CDR3 sequence is 10 residues long. The CDR3 DNA follows: TGTGCCAGTAGGGGCGATACGCAGTATTTT. Translated, it gives CASRGDTQYF.

The rearrangement links TRBV7-9 to TRBJ1-2; perhaps TRBD1 as D (5 bases). The CDR3 length is 13 residues. V was pared by 5 bases and J by 3 bases, with 10 bases between. Germline CDR1 reads SEHNR; CDR2 reads FQNEAQ (reference sequence). The CDR3 DNA reads as TGTGCCAGCAGCCGCAGGGTGGACTATGGCTACACCTTC. Its protein product is CASSRRVDYGYTF.

The CDR3 DNA is TGTGCCAGCAGCGTAGAAACGGGGGGGTACTACGAGCAGTACTTC. It encodes CASSVETGGYYEQYF. The chain uses TRBV9 and TRBJ2-7; 8 nucleotides match TRBD2. Per germline, CDR1 SGDLS and CDR2 YYNGEE. CDR3 length equals 15 residues. V dropped 0 bases and J dropped 3; count of bases not matched to a gene: 5.

The CDR3 protein is CASSTGAGTGELFF. CDR3 bases: TGTGCCAGCAGTACAGGGGCCGGAACCGGGGAGCTGTTTTTT. The chain employs TRBV7-3 and TRBJ2-2; 7 bases agree with TRBD1. The CDR3 is made up of 14 amino acids. Germline values: CDR1 SGHTA, CDR2 FQGTGA. Germline trimming cut 6 bases from V and 5 bases from J; bases unmatched to any gene: 6.

The chain is built from TRBV7-2 and TRBJ1-2; 8 bases align to TRBD1. This CDR3 contains 14 residues. Per germline, CDR1 SGHTA and CDR2 FQGNSA. V gave up 5 bases and J gave up 4 bases; unmatched junction bases: 6. The CDR3, as DNA: TGTGCCAGCAGCCGGACAGGGTTGGGCTATGGCTACACCTTC. Amino acids: CASSRTGLGYGYTF.

This clone has just one count. V usage is TRBV7-8 and J usage is TRBJ2-7; D gene ambiguous. The ends were cut back, 2 bases at V and 3 bases at J, with 17 bases in the middle. The germline CDR1 and CDR2 sequences are SGHVS and FQNEAQ. This CDR3 has 16 residues. CDR3 in DNA: TGTGCCAGCAGCTTAAGGAGTCTTAACCCACGCTACGAGCAGTACTTC. It codes for CASSLRSLNPRYEQYF.

In this sample, this clone turned up once. This chain links TRBV6-5 with TRBJ1-4; D might be TRBD1 (5 bases). The CDR3 contains 15 residues. Trimming left V 7 bases short and J 7 bases short, with 19 bases between. The germline gives CDR1 MNHEY, CDR2 SVGAGI. CDR3: CASTSLAGASEKLFF. The CDR3 DNA follows: TGTGCCAGCACCTCTCTTGCTGGGGCGAGTGAAAAACTGTTTTTT.

The chain carries TRBV14 and TRBJ1-3, with TRBD1 as a possible D gene (6 bases). The CDR3 totals 14 residues. From germline, CDR1 is SGHDN and CDR2 FVKESK. V was clipped by 4 bases and J by 0 bases, with 7 bases between them. DNA of the CDR3: TGTGCCAGCAGCCGGACAGTCTCTGGAAACACCATATATTTT. Protein product: CASSRTVSGNTIYF.

The chain employs TRBV6-5 and TRBJ2-7; 7 bases map to TRBD2. V shed 0 bases and J 3 bases; nucleotides not matched to a gene: 8. CDR1 is MNHEY and CDR2 is SVGAGI in the germline V gene. CDR3 length: 16 residues. For the CDR3, the DNA is TGTGCCAGCAGTTACTCGGGTTCGGGAGGCCGCTACGAGCAGTACTTC. It codes for CASSYSGSGGRYEQYF.

The chain couples TRBV20-1 to TRBJ2-5, with 8 bases fitting TRBD2. Germline CDR1 DFQATT, CDR2 SNEGSKA (reference sequence). This CDR3 comprises 15 residues. V shed 3 bases, J shed 5 bases, and the junction held 11 bases outside the gene matches. The CDR3 DNA sequence: TGCAGTGCTAGTTCCCCGGGACTAGGTGCGGAGACCCAGTACTTC. This encodes CSASSPGLGAETQYF.

Details on this clone: Other DNA sequences in the sample encode the same CDR3. The J gene is TRBJ1-1, the V gene TRBV9, with D uncertain. The CDR3 length is 14 residues. Germline V gives CDR1 SGDLS, CDR2 YYNGEE. Trimming removed 4 bases from V and 2 bases from J, with 12 bases in between. CDR3 bases: TGTGCCAGCAGCCCCCAACCGGGAAACACTGAAGCTTTCTTT. Protein sequence: CASSPQPGNTEAFF.

The rearrangement joins TRBV11-2 to TRBJ2-2; the match to TRBD1 covers 8 bases. The CDR3 runs 16 residues. V dropped 8 bases and J dropped 0; count of bases not matched to a gene: 8. CDR1 is SGHAT, CDR2 FQNNGV, per germline. This CDR3 reads CASQPRTGPNTGELFF. Here the CDR3 DNA reads TGTGCCAGCCAACCTAGGACAGGGCCGAACACCGGGGAGCTGTTTTTT.

This clone occurred a few times. The rearrangement uses TRBV29-1 and TRBJ1-2; D gene ambiguous. The CDR3 totals 15 residues. Trimming pared 0 bases from V and 0 bases from J, leaving 11 bases between. Looked up from germline, CDR1 is SQVTM and CDR2 is ANQGSEA. CDR3 loop: CSVEEVNRANYGYTF. The DNA for the CDR3 is TGCAGCGTTGAAGAAGTGAACCGAGCTAACTATGGCTACACCTTC.

The rearrangement links TRBV6-6 to TRBJ1-4; a weak D match, TRBD1 (5 bases). The V end lost 0 bases, the J end lost 7 bases, and 12 bases lay between the germline ends. CDR1 is MNHNY, CDR2 SVGAGI, per germline (reference sequence). The CDR3 has 15 residues. CDR3 nucleotide sequence: TGTGCCAGCAGTTACTCGAGGCAGGGCGGTGAAAAACTGTTTTTT. Amino acids: CASSYSRQGGEKLFF.